This paragraph covers one T cell receptor (beta chain) sequence. Per the authors' pipeline: Cell counts per sample came from amplifying reference gene primers. Repertoires were generated with immunoSEQ multiplex PCR, while TCRdb's copy carries only in-frame clones and drops some. The D gene and trimming were derived from the DNA, and the V and J assignments and clone size from that table. The sample consists of approximately 210,000 clones, more than 75% of them appearing once. The data are from a study of blood T cell repertoires in COVID-19. Study in general: Researchers got acute and convalescent COVID-19 samples from the United States, Italy and Spain. T cells, B-cell-depleted T cells, or PBMCs provided the cDNA or gDNA that served as material.

Trimming took 6 bases from V and 0 from J; bases not matched to a gene: 4. CDR3 size: 14 residues. Germline V lookup: CDR1 LNHDA, CDR2 SQIVND (reference sequence). The chain joins TRBV19 to TRBJ1-1; TRBD1 matches at 7 bases. Sequences were obtained from peripheral blood. The receptor was derived from a human donor in a cohort sampled during active COVID-19. The CDR3 DNA sequence: TGTGCCAGTAGCGAGACAGGGATGAACACTGAAGCTTTCTTT. Encoded protein: CASSETGMNTEAFF.